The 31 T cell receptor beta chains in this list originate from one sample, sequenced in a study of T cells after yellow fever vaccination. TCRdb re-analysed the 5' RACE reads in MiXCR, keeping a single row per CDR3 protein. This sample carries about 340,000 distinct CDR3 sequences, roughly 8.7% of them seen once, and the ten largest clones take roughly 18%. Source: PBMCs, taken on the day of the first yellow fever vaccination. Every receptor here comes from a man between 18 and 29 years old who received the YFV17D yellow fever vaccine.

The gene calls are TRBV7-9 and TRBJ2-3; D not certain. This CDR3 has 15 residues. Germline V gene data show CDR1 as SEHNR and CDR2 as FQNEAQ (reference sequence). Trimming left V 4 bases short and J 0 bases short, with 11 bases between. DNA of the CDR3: TGTGCCAGCAGCTACTTAAGCAGAAGCACAGATACGCAGTATTTT. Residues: CASSYLSRSTDTQYF.

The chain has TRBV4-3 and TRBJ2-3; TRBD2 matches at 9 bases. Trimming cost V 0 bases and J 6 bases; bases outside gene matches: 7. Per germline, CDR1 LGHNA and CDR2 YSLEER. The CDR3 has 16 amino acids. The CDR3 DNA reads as TGCGCCAGCAGCCAAGAGGCGGGGGGGCTTACGGATACGCAGTATTTT. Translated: CASSQEAGGLTDTQYF.

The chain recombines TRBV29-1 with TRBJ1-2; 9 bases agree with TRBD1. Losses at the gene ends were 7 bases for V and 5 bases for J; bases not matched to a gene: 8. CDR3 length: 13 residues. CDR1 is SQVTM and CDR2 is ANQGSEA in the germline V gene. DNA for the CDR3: TGCAGCGACCGACAGGGGGAAGATTATGGCTACACCTTC. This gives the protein CSDRQGEDYGYTF.

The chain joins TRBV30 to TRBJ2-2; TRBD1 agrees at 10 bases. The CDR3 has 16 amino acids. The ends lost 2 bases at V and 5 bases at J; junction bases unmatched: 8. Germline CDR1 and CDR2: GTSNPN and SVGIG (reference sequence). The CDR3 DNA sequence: TGTGCCTGGAGTCCGAAAGGGGACAGGGGAACCGGGGAGCTGTTTTTT. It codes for CAWSPKGDRGTGELFF.

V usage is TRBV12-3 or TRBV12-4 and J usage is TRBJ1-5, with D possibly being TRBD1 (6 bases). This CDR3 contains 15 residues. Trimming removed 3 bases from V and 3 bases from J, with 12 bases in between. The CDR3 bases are TGTGCCAGCAGTTTCGCAGGGGTCATCAATCAGCCCCAGCATTTT. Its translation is CASSFAGVINQPQHF.

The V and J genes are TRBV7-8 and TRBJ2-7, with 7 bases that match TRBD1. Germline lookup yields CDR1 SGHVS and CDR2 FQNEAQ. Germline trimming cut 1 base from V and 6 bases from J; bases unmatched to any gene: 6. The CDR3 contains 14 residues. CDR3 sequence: CASSLGRQGREQYF. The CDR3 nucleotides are TGTGCCAGCAGCTTAGGACGACAGGGTCGCGAGCAGTACTTC.

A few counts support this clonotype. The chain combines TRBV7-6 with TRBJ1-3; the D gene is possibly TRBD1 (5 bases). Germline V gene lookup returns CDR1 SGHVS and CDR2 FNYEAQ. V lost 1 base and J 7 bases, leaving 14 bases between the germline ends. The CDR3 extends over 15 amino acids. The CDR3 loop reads CASSLGASGVNTIYF. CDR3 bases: TGTGCCAGCAGCTTAGGTGCTTCGGGGGTTAACACCATATATTTT.

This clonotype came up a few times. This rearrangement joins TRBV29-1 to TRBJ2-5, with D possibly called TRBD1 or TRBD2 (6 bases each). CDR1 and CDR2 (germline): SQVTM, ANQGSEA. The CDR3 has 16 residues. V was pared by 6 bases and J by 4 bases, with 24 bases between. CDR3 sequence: CSVDHDVRGAGETQYF. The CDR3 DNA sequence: TGCAGCGTCGACCACGACGTTAGGGGGGCGGGAGAGACCCAGTACTTC.

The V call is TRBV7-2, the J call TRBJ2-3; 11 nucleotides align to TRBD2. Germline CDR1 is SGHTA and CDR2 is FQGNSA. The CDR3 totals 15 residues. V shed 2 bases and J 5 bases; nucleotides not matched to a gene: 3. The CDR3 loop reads CASSLLTSGGDTQYF. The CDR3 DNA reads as TGTGCCAGCAGCTTACTCACTAGCGGGGGAGATACGCAGTATTTT.

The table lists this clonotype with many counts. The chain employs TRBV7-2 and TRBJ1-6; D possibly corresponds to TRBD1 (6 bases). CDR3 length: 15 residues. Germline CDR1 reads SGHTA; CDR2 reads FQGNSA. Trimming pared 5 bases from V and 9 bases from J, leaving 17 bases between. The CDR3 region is CASSGRDILSSPLHF. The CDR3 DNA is TGTGCCAGCAGCGGCCGGGACATACTGAGTTCACCCCTCCACTTT.

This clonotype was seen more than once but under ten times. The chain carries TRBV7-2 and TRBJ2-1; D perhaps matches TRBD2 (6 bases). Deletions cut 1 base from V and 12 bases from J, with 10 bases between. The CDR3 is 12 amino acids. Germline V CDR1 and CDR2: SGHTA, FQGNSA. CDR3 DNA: TGTGCCAGCAGCTTAGAGGAGGGAGGGCAGTTCTTC. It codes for CASSLEEGGQFF.

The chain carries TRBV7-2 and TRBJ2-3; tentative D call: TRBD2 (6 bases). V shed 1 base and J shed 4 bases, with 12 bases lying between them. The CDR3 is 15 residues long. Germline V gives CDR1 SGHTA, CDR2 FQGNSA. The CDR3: CASSLVVAGPDTQYF. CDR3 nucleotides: TGTGCCAGCAGCTTAGTCGTTGCGGGACCAGATACGCAGTATTTT.

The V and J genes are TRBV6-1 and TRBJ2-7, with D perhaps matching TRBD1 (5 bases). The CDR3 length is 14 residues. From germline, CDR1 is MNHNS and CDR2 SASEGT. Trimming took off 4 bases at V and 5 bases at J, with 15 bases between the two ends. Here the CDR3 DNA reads TGTGCCAGCAGTGCGAAACTGGACACGAACGAGCAGTACGTC. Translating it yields CASSAKLDTNEQYV.

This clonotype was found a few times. The CDR3 region is CASSVDRGHEQYV. For the CDR3, the DNA is TGCGCCAGCAGCGTGGACAGGGGCCACGAGCAGTACGTC. V usage is TRBV5-1 and J usage is TRBJ2-7, with 9 bases that match TRBD1. V shed 4 bases, J shed 5 bases, and the junction held 4 bases outside the gene matches. Germline CDR1 and CDR2: SGHRS and YFSETQ. There are 13 residues in the CDR3.

The CDR3 region has the DNA TGTGCCAGCAGTCAGGGGACCCAGTACTTC. Amino acids: CASSQGTQYF. The V call is TRBV6-6, the J call TRBJ2-5; tentative D call: TRBD1 (5 bases). This CDR3 region has 10 residues. Germline loops: CDR1 MNHNY, CDR2 SVGAGI (reference sequence). V was pared by 5 bases and J by 7 bases, with 5 bases between.

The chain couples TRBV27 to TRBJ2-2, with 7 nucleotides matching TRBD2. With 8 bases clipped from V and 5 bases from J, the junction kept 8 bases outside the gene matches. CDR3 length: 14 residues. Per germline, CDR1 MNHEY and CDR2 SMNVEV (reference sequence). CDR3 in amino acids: CASQWTSWTGELFF. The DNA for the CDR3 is TGTGCCAGCCAATGGACTAGTTGGACCGGGGAGCTGTTTTTT.

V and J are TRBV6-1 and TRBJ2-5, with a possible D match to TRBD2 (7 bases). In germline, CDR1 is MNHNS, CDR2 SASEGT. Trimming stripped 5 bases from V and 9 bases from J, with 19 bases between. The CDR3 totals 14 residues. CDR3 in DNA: TGTGCCAGCAGTCTAGGGGGGGACGCCCTGGCCCAGTACTTC. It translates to CASSLGGDALAQYF.

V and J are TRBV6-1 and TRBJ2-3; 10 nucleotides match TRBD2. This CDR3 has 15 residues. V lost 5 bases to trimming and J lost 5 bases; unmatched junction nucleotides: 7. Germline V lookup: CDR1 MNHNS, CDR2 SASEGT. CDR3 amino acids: CASSPKRGGIDTQYF. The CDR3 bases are TGTGCCAGCAGTCCTAAGCGGGGGGGTATAGATACGCAGTATTTT.

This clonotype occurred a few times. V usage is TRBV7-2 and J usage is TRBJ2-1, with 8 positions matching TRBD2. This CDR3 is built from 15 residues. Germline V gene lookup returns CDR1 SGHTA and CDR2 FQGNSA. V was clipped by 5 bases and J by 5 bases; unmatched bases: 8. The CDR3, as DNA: TGTGCCAGCAGCCGAAGCGGGGGCCTAAACAATGAGCAGTTCTTC. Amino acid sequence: CASSRSGGLNNEQFF.

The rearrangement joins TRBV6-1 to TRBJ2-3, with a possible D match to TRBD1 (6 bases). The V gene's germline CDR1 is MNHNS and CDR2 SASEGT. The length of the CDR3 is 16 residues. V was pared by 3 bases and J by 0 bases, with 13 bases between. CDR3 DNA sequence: TGTGCCAGCAGTGACTTACAGGGTTCTAGCACAGATACGCAGTATTTT. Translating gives CASSDLQGSSTDTQYF.

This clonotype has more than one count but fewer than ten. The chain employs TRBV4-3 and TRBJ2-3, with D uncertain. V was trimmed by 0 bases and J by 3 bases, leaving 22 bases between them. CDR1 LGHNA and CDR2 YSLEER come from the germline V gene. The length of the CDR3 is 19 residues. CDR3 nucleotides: TGCGCCAGCAGCCAAGATCTACCTCGACAAGATCTCAGGACAGATACGCAGTATTTT. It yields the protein CASSQDLPRQDLRTDTQYF.

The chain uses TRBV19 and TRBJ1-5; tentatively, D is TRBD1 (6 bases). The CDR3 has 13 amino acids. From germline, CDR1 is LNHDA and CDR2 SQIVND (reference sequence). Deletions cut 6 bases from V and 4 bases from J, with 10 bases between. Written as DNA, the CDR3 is TGTGCCAGTAGAAACAGGGATAATCAGCCCCAGCATTTT. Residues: CASRNRDNQPQHF.

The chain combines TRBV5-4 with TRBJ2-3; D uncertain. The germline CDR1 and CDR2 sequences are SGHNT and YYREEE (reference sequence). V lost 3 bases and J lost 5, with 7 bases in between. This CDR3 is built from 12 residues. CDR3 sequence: CASSWWGDTQYF. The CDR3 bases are TGTGCCAGCAGCTGGTGGGGAGATACGCAGTATTTT.

The CDR3 coding sequence is TGTGCCAGCAGCCCAGGGGGCAGGTCGGGGGCCAACGTCCTGACTTTC. Translation gives CASSPGGRSGANVLTF. The rearrangement joins TRBV11-2 to TRBJ2-6; 8 bases map to TRBD1. Losses at the gene ends were 5 bases for V and 4 bases for J; bases not matched to a gene: 7. The CDR3 sequence is 16 residues long. Germline CDR1 is SGHAT and CDR2 is FQNNGV.

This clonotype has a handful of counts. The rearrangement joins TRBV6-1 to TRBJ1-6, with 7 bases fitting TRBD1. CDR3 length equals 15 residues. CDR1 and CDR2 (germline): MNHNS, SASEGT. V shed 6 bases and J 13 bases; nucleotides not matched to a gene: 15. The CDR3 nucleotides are TGTGCCAGCAGGTCACCGGGACAGAATTTATTTCCCCTCCACTTT. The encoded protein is CASRSPGQNLFPLHF.

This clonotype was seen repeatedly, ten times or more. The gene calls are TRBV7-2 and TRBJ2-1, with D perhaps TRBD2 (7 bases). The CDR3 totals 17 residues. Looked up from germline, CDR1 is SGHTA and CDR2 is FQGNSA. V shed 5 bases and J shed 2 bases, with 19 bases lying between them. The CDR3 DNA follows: TGTGCCAGCAGCGTCAGGGGACGGGGGGAACCCTACAATGAGCAGTTCTTC. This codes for CASSVRGRGEPYNEQFF.

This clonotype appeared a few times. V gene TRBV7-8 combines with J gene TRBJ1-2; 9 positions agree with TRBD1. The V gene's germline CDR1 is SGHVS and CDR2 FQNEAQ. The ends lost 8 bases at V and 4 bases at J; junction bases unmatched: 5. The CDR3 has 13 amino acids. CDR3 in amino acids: CASSGTGPYGYTF. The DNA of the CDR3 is TGTGCCAGCTCCGGGACAGGGCCCTATGGCTACACCTTC.

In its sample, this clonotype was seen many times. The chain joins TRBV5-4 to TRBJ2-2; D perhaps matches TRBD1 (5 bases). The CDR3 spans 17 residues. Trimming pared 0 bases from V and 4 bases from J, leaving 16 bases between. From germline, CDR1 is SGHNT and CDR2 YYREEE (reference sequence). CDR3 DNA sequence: TGTGCCAGCAGCTTGGGTACAGGTTGGCGAGGCACCGGGGAGCTGTTTTTT. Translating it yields CASSLGTGWRGTGELFF.

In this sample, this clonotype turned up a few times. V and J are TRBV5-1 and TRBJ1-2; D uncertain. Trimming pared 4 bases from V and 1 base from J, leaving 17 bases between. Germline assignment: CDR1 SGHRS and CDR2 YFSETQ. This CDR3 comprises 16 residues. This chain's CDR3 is CASSPNPGAGNYGYTF. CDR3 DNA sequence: TGCGCCAGCAGCCCAAATCCGGGAGCCGGTAACTATGGCTACACCTTC.

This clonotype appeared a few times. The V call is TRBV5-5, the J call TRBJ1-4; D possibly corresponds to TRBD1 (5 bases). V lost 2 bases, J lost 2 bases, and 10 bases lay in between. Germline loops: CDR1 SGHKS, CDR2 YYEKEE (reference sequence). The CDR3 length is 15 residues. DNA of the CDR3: TGTGCCAGCAGCTTCTCCAGGGCTACTAATGAAAAACTGTTTTTT. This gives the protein CASSFSRATNEKLFF.

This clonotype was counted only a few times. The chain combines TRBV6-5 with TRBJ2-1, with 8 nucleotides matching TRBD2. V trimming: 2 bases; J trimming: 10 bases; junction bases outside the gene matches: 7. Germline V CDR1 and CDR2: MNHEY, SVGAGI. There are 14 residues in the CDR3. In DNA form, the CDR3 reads TGTGCCAGCAGTTACGCGGCCGGGGGGGACGAGCAGTTCTTC. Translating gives CASSYAAGGDEQFF.